This paragraph covers one T cell receptor (beta chain) sequence. Its antigen is unidentified. The sample belongs to a study of cytomegalovirus exposure and HLA in healthy donors. 13 Jbeta primers and 60 Vbeta primers were used for the PCR. Per the original methods: In a later analysis, 10 million to 11 million of 65 million to 80 million unique beta chains occurred in at least two donors. TCRdb's copy holds only in-frame clones and misses some; the assay was immunoSEQ multiplex PCR. The DNA gave D and trimming, while V, J and clone size come from that table. The sample yields some 100,000 clones, around 79% seen once. Findings and caveats of the study: Among donors in an Asian-associated ancestry cluster, a later analysis reportedly found fewer N-insertions than the approximately 700-donor mean. About 87% or about 30% of the time was how often most TCR beta V segments were productive, according to an earlier analysis.

Samples came from healthy bone marrow donors. The V gene end was trimmed by 5 bases and the J gene end by 12 bases; junction bases not matched to a gene: 16. In germline, CDR1 is SGHVS, CDR2 FNYEAQ. The CDR3 length is 17 residues. Material for sequencing was PBMCs. This receptor was identified in a female donor in good health and CMV-seropositive. The chain employs TRBV7-6 and TRBJ2-2; 12 bases agree with TRBD2. The CDR3: CASSPTSGSRRTLKLFF. CDR3 nucleotides: TGTGCCAGCAGCCCGACTAGCGGGAGTCGGCGTACTTTGAAGCTGTTTTTT.